This T cell receptor beta chain was identified in a study of blood T cell repertoires in COVID-19. Across the study: Some COVID-19 samples were acute and others convalescent; all came from the United States, Italy and Spain. T cells, B-cell-depleted T cells, or PBMCs provided the cDNA or gDNA that served as material.

Participant reports of clinical history set cohort assignment. The CDR3 runs 11 residues. Looked up from germline, CDR1 is DFQATT and CDR2 is SNEGSKA (reference sequence). V was trimmed by 1 base and J by 4 bases, leaving 4 bases between them. Authors' data handling: How many nucleated cells were present was estimated from reference gene primer amplification. Profiling relied on immunoSEQ multiplex PCR, and the TCRdb table lists in-frame clones only, not all of them. V and J calls and clone size are copied from that table; D and trimming were computed from the DNA. The sample records some 490,000 clones, roughly nine tenths being singletons.

Input material: PBMCs or T cells enriched from blood (not recorded which). V and J are TRBV20-1 and TRBJ1-2; D gene uncertain. This TCR came from a woman aged 60 to 75 who had recovered from COVID-19. As DNA, the CDR3 is TGCAGTGCTAGAGCCTTCTATGGCTACACCTTC. This translates into CSARAFYGYTF.